A selection of T cell receptor beta chains follows, all from one sample in a study of radiotherapy plus CTLA-4 blockade in lung cancer. Libraries were prepared by immunoSEQ multiplex PCR; TCRdb keeps only in-frame clonotypes and omits some of them. The data hold more than 80,000 clones, with over 65% observed a single time. The source material was peripheral blood, sampled from a patient treated with radiotherapy plus ipilimumab. These receptors were taken from a human donor with non-small cell lung cancer that progressed on radiotherapy plus ipilimumab. Some clones in this sample may be carry-over from other donors' samples. CDR3s leave out the opening cysteine and the closing phenylalanine or tryptophan. The D gene is left open where the match is weak.

CDR3 protein,D gene,J gene,V gene
ASSLATEIYGYT,.,TRBJ1-2,TRBV5-1
ASRLGGPGELF,.,TRBJ2-2,TRBV7-3
ASGLGGREPQH,.,TRBJ1-5,TRBV12-5
ASGGGWGYQPQH,.,TRBJ1-5,TRBV6-5
ASSESGRNTDTQY,.,TRBJ2-3,TRBV25-1
ASSYSAGSNNEQF,.,TRBJ2-1,TRBV6-6
ASSKGSRDLRYGYT,.,TRBJ1-2,TRBV28
ASREDSYEQY,.,TRBJ2-7,TRBV2
ASSSKTSGGYNEQF,TRBD2,TRBJ2-1,TRBV7-2
ASRGQGASNEQF,TRBD1,TRBJ2-1,TRBV5-1
ASSLVSVDTQY,.,TRBJ2-3,TRBV7-2
ASSLVAGGSTYNEQF,TRBD2,TRBJ2-1,TRBV13
ASSKADSYEQY,.,TRBJ2-7,TRBV11-2
ASSVDPGGSGNTIY,TRBD1,TRBJ1-3,TRBV9
SVGGRGNYEQY,.,TRBJ2-7,TRBV29-1
ASRVMGQGGTQY,TRBD1,TRBJ2-3,TRBV2
ASSFLQEETQY,.,TRBJ2-5,TRBV27
ASSADFYNEQF,.,TRBJ2-1,TRBV6-6
ASSPGTVPRDGYT,.,TRBJ1-2,TRBV27
ASSLFGPVWDEKLF,.,TRBJ1-4,TRBV19
ASSFGIRTGQETQY,TRBD1,TRBJ2-5,TRBV5-1
AIKDGQIYNEQF,.,TRBJ2-1,TRBV28
ASSQMDNYGYT,.,TRBJ1-2,TRBV18
ASSLIPGSNYGHT,.,TRBJ1-2,TRBV11-1
SVVSLSGANVLT,.,TRBJ2-6,TRBV29-1
ASSEPGGADGYT,.,TRBJ1-2,TRBV10-1
ASSPDRNYGYT,.,TRBJ1-2,TRBV5-6
ASSHPKGSLNTEAF,.,TRBJ1-1,TRBV4-3
ASSILQGGGEQY,.,TRBJ2-7,TRBV19